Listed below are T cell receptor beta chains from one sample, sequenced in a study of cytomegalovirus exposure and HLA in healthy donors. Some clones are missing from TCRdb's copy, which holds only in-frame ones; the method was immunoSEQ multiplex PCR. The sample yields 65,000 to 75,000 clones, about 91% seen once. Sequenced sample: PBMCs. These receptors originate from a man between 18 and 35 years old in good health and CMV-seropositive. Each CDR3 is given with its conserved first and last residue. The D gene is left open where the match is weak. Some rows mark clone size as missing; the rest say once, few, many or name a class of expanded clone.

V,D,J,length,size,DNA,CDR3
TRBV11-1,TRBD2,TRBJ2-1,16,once,TGTGCCAGCAGCTATCCGGGGGGTAGCTCCTACAATGAGCAGTTCTTC,CASSYPGGSSYNEQFF
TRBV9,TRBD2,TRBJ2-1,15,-,TGTGCCAGCAGCCCTTCATGGACTAGCAGCAATGAGCAGTTCTTC,CASSPSWTSSNEQFF
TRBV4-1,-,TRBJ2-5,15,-,TGCGCCAGCAGCCATCAACAGGGTCCCGGGGAGACCCAGTACTTC,CASSHQQGPGETQYF
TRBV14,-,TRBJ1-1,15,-,TGTGCCAGCAGAAGTGCGGGTCAGACGAACACTGAAGCTTTCTTT,CASRSAGQTNTEAFF
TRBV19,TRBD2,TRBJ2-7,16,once,TGTGCCAGTAGTGCCGAGACTAGCGGGAACGAGGTCAAGCAGTACTTC,CASSAETSGNEVKQYF
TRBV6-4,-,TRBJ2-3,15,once,TGTGCCAGCAGTGTGGGTAGAGAGGCCACAGATACGCAGTATTTT,CASSVGREATDTQYF
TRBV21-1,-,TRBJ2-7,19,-,TGTGCCCGTAAAACAAGGCGACTAGCGGGAACGGACCCCATCTACGAGCAGTACTTC,CARKTRRLAGTDPIYEQYF
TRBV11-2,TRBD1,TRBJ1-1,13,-,TGTGCCAGCAGCGGAGGGACAGGGGGCGAAGCTTTCTTT,CASSGGTGGEAFF
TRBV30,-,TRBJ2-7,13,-,TGTGCCTGGAGTGGGGGGACAATCTACGAGCAGTACTTC,CAWSGGTIYEQYF
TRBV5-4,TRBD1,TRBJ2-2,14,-,TGTGCCAGCAGCTTGACAGGGGGGACCGGGGAGCTGTTTTTT,CASSLTGGTGELFF
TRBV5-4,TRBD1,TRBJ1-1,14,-,TGTGCCAGCAGCTCGCCGACAGGGGGATCTGAAGCTTTCTTT,CASSSPTGGSEAFF
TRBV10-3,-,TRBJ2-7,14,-,TGTGCCATCAGTGATCGGGCCAGGGTGTCGGAGCAGTACTTC,CAISDRARVSEQYF
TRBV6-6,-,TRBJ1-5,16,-,TGTGCCAGCAGTTACTCGATAGGGGCTAGCAATCAGCCCCAGCATTTT,CASSYSIGASNQPQHF
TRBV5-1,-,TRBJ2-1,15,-,TGCGCCAGCAGCTTGGGCCCGGAGGGACACAATGAGCAGTTCTTC,CASSLGPEGHNEQFF
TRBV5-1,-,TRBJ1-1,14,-,TGCGCCAGCAGCTTGATTTTTTTCAGGGCCGAAGCTTTCTTT,CASSLIFFRAEAFF
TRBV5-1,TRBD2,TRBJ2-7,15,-,TGCGCCAGCAGCCCCGGGACTAGCGGGAGCGACGAGCAGTACTTC,CASSPGTSGSDEQYF
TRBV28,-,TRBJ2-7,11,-,TGTGCCAGCTCCTTAGAGTACGAGCAGTACTTC,CASSLEYEQYF
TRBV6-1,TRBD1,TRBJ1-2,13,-,TGTGCCAGCACCGAAGACAGGGGCTATGGCTACACCTTC,CASTEDRGYGYTF
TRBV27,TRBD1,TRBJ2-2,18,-,TGTGCCAGCAGTTTAAAGCCACCGGGACAGGGGAACACCGGGGAGCTGTTTTTT,CASSLKPPGQGNTGELFF
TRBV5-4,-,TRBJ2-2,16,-,TGTGCCAGCAGCTTGGAGGGGACTTTGAACACCGGGGAGCTGTTTTTT,CASSLEGTLNTGELFF
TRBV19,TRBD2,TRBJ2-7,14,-,TGTGCCAGTAGCTCCCCGGCGGGGGGCGACGAGCAGTACTTC,CASSSPAGGDEQYF
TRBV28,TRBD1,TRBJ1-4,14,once,TGTGCCAGCAGTTCCAGGGGGGTTAATGAAAAACTGTTTTTT,CASSSRGVNEKLFF
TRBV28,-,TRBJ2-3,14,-,TGTGCCAGCAGTCCACGGACAGGCACAGATACGCAGTATTTT,CASSPRTGTDTQYF
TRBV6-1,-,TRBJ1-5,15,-,TGTGCCAGCAGTGATGTGCCGGTTGAGGTGGAGCCCCAGCATTTT,CASSDVPVEVEPQHF
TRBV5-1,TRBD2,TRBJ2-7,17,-,TGCGCCAGCAGCTTGGCCAATGTCGCGGGAGCGGGGTACGAGCAGTACTTC,CASSLANVAGAGYEQYF
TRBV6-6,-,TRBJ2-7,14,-,TGTGCCAGCAGTTACGAGTCAGGGCCCCACGAGCAGTACTTC,CASSYESGPHEQYF
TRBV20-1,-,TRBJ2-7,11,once,TGCAGTGCTAGTCCGCGGGGCGAGCAGTACTTC,CSASPRGEQYF
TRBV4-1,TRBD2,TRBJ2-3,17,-,TGCGCCAGCAGCCATTCAAGAGAGCGGGAGGGCCTTGATACGCAGTATTTT,CASSHSREREGLDTQYF
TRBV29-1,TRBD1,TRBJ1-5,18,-,TGCAACGTTGAGGCTCGGGACAGGGGGTTTTGGAGCAATCAGCCCCAGCATTTT,CNVEARDRGFWSNQPQHF
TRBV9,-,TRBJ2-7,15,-,TGTGCCAGCAGCGTAGGGCAGGGGACGAAAGGGGAGCAGTACTTC,CASSVGQGTKGEQYF
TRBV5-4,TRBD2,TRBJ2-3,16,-,TGTGCCAGCAGCTTGGCTAGCGGGAGACGAATAGATACGCAGTATTTT,CASSLASGRRIDTQYF
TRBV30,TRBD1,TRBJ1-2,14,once,TGTGCCTGGACGAAGGACAGGGGGCAATATGGCTACACCTTC,CAWTKDRGQYGYTF
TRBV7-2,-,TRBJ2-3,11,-,TGTGCCAGCAGCTTATTGAGAACGCAGTATTTT,CASSLLRTQYF
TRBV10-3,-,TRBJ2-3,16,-,TGTGCCATCAGTGAGGGTGCGGGGGCGAGCACAGATACGCAGTATTTT,CAISEGAGASTDTQYF
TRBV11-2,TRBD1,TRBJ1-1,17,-,TGTGCCAGCAGCTTAACGGGACAGGGGGCTTTTGTCACTGAAGCTTTCTTT,CASSLTGQGAFVTEAFF
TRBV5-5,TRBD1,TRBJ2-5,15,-,TGTGCCAGCAGCTTCTCCGGGACAGGGATAGAGACCCAGTACTTC,CASSFSGTGIETQYF
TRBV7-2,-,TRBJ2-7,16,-,TGTGCCAGCAGCCGGAATATACTAGTATTTAACTACGAGCAGTACTTC,CASSRNILVFNYEQYF
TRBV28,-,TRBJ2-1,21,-,TGTGCCAGCAGTTCTAACAGGGGGGGCGATGATTCCCCTCCTCGCGACAATGAGCAGTTCTTC,CASSSNRGGDDSPPRDNEQFF
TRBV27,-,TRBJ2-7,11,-,TGTGCCAGCAGAGACAGCTACGAGCAGTACTTC,CASRDSYEQYF
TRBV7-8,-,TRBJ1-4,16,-,TGTGCCAGCAGCTTTAACGATCGAAGGCGGGCTGAAAAACTGTTTTTT,CASSFNDRRRAEKLFF
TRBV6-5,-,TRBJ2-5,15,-,TGTGCCAGCAGTTCTTTCGGCGGGGCCCAAGAGACCCAGTACTTC,CASSSFGGAQETQYF
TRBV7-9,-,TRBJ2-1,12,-,TGTGCCAGCACCGCGGCGGACAATGAGCAGTTCTTC,CASTAADNEQFF
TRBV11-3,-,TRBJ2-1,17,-,TGTGCCAGCAGCTTAGATTTTTCCGGGGTTAAAGTCAGTGAGCAGTTCTTC,CASSLDFSGVKVSEQFF
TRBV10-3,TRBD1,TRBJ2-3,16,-,TGTGCCATCAGGGCGACCGGGACAGGGAGCACAGATACGCAGTATTTT,CAIRATGTGSTDTQYF
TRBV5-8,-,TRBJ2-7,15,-,TGTGCCAGCAGCTTGGGTGACATGAGACCCTACGAGCAGTACTTC,CASSLGDMRPYEQYF
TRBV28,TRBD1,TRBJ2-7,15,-,TGTGCCAGCAGAGGGGGACAGCTAAGCTCCTACGAGCAGTACTTC,CASRGGQLSSYEQYF
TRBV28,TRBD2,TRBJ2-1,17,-,TGTGCCAGCAGTTCTCCTAGCGGGCAGAGCTCCTACAATGAGCAGTTCTTC,CASSSPSGQSSYNEQFF
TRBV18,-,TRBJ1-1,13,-,TGTGCCAGCTCACCGGCTCAGAACACTGAAGCTTTCTTT,CASSPAQNTEAFF
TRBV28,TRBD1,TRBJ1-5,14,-,TGTGCCAGCACCGACAGGGTAGGAAATCAGCCCCAGCATTTT,CASTDRVGNQPQHF
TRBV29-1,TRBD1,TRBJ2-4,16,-,TGCAGCGTCCGCTCGAAAGGACAGGGGATCAGGAACATTCAGTACTTC,CSVRSKGQGIRNIQYF
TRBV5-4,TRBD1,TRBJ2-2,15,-,TGTGCCGTCCCTAGCGGGACAGGGGGCACCGGGGAGCTGTTTTTT,CAVPSGTGGTGELFF
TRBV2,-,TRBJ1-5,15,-,TGTGCCAGCGCCCCCACGGTTAATAGCAATCAGCCCCAGCATTTT,CASAPTVNSNQPQHF
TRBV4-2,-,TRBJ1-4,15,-,TGTGCCAGCAGCCCCCGCGAGGGTGGTAATGAAAAACTGTTTTTT,CASSPREGGNEKLFF
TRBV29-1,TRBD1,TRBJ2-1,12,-,TGCAGCGGAGGGGGCGGTTACAATGAGCAGTTCTTC,CSGGGGYNEQFF
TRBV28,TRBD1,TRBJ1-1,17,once,TGTGCCAGCAGTTTCCCGGGACAGGGGTCTTCAAACACTGAAGCTTTCTTT,CASSFPGQGSSNTEAFF